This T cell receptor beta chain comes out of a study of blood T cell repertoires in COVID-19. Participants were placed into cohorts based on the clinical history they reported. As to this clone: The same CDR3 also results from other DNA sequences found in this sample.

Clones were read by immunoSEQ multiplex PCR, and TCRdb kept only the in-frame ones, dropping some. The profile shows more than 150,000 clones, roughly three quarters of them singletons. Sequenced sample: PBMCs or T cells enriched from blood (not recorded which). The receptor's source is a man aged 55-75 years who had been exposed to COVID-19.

CDR3 region: CASSEGRDYGYTF. CDR3 nucleotide sequence: TGTGCCAGCAGTGAAGGCAGGGACTATGGCTACACCTTC. The rearrangement joins TRBV2 to TRBJ1-2; D is perhaps TRBD1 (5 bases). Trimming took 1 base from V and 3 from J, leaving 6 bases between them. CDR1 is SNHLY and CDR2 is FYNNEI in the germline V gene. This CDR3 is built from 13 residues.